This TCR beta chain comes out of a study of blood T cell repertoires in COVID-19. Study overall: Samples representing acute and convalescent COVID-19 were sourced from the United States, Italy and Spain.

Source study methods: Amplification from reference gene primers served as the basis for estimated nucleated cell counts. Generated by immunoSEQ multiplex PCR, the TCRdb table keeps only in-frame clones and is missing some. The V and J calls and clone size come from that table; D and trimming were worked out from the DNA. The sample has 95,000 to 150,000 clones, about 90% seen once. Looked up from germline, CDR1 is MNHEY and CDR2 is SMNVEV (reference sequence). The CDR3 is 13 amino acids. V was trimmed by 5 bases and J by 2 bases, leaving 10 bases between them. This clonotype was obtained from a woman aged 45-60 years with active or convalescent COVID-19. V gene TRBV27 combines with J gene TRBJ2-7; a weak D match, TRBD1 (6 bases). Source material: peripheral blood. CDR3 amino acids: CASSPRGPYEQYF. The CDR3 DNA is TGTGCCAGCAGTCCCAGGGGCCCCTACGAGCAGTACTTC.